This T cell receptor beta chain derives from a study of Graves' ophthalmopathy and Graves' hyperthyroidism. RNA transcripts yielded amplified TCR beta CDR3 regions. The library came from an HTBI-primed first-round RT-PCR and a second-round multiplex PCR. TCRdb reanalysed the multiplex PCR reads using MiXCR and keeps one entry per CDR3 protein. The data show hundreds of thousands of distinct CDR3 sequences, with around 20% seen just once and 2.5% to 3.5% held by the top ten. The CDR3 length is 18 residues. Germline V gene data show CDR1 as SGHNT and CDR2 as YENEEA. Between the trimmed V and J ends, which lost 2 bases and 2 bases, there was a span of 18 bases. This clonotype was found many times.

Sequenced material: peripheral blood. This clonotype originated in a woman under 30 with stable Graves' hyperthyroidism. The chain uses TRBV11-3 and TRBJ2-2; D uncertain. This CDR3 reads CASSLFRWSHNNTGELFF. The CDR3 nucleotides read TGTGCCAGCAGCTTATTTCGTTGGTCTCACAATAACACCGGGGAGCTGTTTTTT. The entire variable domain, with the rest obtained from reference TRBV11-3 and TRBJ2-2, is as follows: EAGVVQSPRYKIIEKKQPVAFWCNPISGHNTLYWYLQNLGQGPELLIRYENEEAVDDSQLPKDRFSAERLKGVDSTLKIQPAELGDSAVYLCASSLFRWSHNNTGELFFGEGSRLTVL.